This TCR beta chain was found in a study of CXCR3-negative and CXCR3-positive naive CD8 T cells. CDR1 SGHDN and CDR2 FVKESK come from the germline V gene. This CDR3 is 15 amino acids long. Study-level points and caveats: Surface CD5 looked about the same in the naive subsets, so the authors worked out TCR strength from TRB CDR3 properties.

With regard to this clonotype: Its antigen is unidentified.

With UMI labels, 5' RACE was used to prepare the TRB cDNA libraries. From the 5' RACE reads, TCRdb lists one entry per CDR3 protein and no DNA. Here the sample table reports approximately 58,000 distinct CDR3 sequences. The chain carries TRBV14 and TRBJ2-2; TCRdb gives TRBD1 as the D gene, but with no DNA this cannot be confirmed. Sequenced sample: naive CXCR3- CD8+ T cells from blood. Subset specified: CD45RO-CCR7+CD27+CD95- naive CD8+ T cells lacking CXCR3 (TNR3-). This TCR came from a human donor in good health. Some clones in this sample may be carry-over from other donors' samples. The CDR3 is CASSQVSDRTGELFF.